Sequencing of this T cell receptor (beta chain) was carried out in a study of OX40 agonist ivuxolimab in advanced cancers. Overall study findings and caveats: CD4+ T cells averaged fewer expanded clones than CD8+ T cells.

Here immunoSEQ multiplex PCR was the method, and the copy in TCRdb shows in-frame clones only, minus some. Among about 54,000 clones, 90% to 95% were seen once, and the ten largest hold about 12%. Notes on this clone: The target antigen is unknown.

The sample was CD4+ or CD8+ T cells sorted from blood, taken in a trial of the OX40 agonist ivuxolimab. The source of this sequence is an adult with an advanced solid tumor such as melanoma, head and neck, liver or kidney cancer.

The DNA of the CDR3 is TGTGCCAGCAATGGACCCGGGTGGAATTCACCCCTCCACTTT. This translates into CASNGPGWNSPLHF. V and J are TRBV6-1 and TRBJ1-6, with D hard to call. V dropped 7 bases and J dropped 7 bases, with 14 bases sitting between them. From germline, CDR1 is MNHNS and CDR2 SASEGT. This CDR3 has 14 amino acids.